This T cell receptor beta chain was found in a study of kidney transplant recipient with SARS-CoV-2 infection (dated by TCRdb to about 2021). With respect to this clonotype: The antigen it binds to is not known. Mismatch with germline at one junction end may stem from a read error.

TCRdb names Illumina MiSeq as the instrument used. Profiling of the peripheral T cell repertoire was carried out for human TCRbeta genes. The study's processing was this. Differential clonotype abundance was tested with beta-binomial modelling to account for variability over time. Clonotypes that had expanded were screened against the ImmuneCODE reference database of SARS-CoV-2-associated TCRs and mapped onto regions of the viral genome. Additional repertoire analyses examined TRBV gene usage, CDR3 length, CDR3 amino acid overlap between time points, distributions of clonotype abundance, and Jaccard similarity. TCRdb passed the public sequencing reads through fastp at Q25 and MiXCR, retaining productive beta sequences. For every CDR3 protein sequence, its rows merge into one entry that carries the most common genes and DNA. The V and J calls, along with clone size, are taken from TCRdb and not from the paper's own processing. For this sample the table gives about 240,000 distinct CDR3 sequences, of which less than 35% were detected only once. The ten largest clones add up to roughly 7% of the sample.

The CDR3 contains 15 residues, cysteine and phenylalanine counted. The CDR3 DNA has 45 bases and is translated from base 1. CDR1 and CDR2, per the germline V gene (reference sequence), are MNHEY and SMNVEV. The time point label, read with the paper, signifies: pre-pandemic baseline sample and day 111 after first positive SARS-CoV-2 test. The clonotype originates from a male patient in his thirties who had COVID-19 and was a kidney transplant recipient. After a transplant, some T cells may be of graft donor origin. Sequences were derived from a blood sample, sampled at baseline and on day 111 from a kidney transplant recipient. The chain links TRBV27 with TRBJ2-4; the D match is possibly TRBD1 or TRBD2, with 5 bases aligned in each. The CDR3 protein sequence reads: CASSHGTEAKSIQYF. The DNA sequence is given as TGTGCCAGCAGTCACGGGACGGAGGCAAAAAGCATTCAGTACTTC.